What follows is one T cell receptor (beta chain) and its context. This specimen belongs to a study of blood T cell repertoires in COVID-19. Across the whole study: The origin of the acute and convalescent COVID-19 samples was the United States, Italy and Spain. T cells, B-cell-depleted T cells, or PBMCs supplied cDNA or gDNA.

The V gene's germline CDR1 is LNHDA and CDR2 SQIVND (reference sequence). The CDR3 sequence is 12 residues long. The V and J ends lost 9 bases and 6 bases respectively, with 12 bases between them. Authors' analysis steps: Reference gene primer amplification gave nucleated cell count estimates. Profiling relied on immunoSEQ multiplex PCR, and the TCRdb table lists in-frame clones only, not all of them. V and J calls and clone size are those listed in that table; D and trimming were worked out from the DNA. In the table there are 45,000 to 55,000 clones, 80% to 90% of which are singletons. V and J are TRBV19 and TRBJ2-1, with D possibly TRBD1 on 5 matching bases. The receptor was derived from a human donor in a cohort sampled during active COVID-19. The sample taken for sequencing was peripheral blood. The CDR3 loop is CASRDSFNEQFF. The CDR3 DNA reads TGTGCCAGCAGGGATAGTTTCAATGAGCAGTTCTTC.